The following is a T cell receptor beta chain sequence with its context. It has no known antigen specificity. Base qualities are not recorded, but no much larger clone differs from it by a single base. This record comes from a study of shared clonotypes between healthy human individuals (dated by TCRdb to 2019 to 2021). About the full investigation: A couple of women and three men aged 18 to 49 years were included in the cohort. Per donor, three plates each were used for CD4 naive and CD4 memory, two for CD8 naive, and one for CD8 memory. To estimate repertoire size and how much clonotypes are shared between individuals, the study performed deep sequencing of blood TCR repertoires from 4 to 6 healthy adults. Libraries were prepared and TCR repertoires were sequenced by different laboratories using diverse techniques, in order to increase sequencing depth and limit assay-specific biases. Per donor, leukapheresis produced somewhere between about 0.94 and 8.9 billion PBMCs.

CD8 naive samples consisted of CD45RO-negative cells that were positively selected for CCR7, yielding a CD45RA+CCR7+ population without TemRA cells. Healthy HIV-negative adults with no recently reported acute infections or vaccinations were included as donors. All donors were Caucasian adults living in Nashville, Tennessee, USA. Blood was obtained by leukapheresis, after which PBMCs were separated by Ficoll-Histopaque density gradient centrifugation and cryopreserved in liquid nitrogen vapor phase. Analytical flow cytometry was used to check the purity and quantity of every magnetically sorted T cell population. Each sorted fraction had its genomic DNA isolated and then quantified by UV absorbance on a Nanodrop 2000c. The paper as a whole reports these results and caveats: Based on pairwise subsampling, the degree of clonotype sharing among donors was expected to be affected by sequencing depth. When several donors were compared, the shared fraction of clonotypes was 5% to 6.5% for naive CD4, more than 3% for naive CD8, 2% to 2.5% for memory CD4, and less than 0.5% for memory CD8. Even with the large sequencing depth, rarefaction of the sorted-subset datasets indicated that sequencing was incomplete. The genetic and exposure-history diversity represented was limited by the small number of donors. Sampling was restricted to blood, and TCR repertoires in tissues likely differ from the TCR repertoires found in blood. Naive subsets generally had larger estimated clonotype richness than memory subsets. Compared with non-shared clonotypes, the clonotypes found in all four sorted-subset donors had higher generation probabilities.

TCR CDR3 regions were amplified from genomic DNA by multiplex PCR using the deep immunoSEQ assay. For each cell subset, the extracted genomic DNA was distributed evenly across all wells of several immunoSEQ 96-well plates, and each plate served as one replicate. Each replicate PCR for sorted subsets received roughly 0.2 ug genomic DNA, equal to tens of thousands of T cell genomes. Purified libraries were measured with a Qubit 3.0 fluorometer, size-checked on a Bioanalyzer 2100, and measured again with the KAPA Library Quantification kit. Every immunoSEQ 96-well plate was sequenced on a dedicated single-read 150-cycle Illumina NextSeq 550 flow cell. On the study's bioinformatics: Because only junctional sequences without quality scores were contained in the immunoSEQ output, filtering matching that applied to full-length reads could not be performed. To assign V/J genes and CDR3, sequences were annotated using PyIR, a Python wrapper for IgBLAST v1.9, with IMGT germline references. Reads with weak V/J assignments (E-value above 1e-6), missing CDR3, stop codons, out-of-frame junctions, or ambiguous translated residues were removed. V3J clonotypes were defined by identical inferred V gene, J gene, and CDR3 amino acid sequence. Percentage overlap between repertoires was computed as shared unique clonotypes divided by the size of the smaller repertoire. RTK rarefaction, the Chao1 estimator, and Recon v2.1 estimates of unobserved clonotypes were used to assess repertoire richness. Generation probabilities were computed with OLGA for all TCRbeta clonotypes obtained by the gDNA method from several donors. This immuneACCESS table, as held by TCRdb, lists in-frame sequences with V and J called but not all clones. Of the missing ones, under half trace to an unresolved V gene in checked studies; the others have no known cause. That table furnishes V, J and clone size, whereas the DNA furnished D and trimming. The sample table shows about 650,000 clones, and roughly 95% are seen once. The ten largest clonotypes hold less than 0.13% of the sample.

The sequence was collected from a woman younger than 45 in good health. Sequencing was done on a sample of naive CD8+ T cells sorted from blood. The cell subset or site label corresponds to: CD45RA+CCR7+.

The CDR3 here reads CASSFSFREGRGEQYF. The DNA sequence is as follows: TGTGCCAGCAGTTTTTCTTTCCGGGAGGGCCGGGGCGAGCAGTACTTC. The chain is assembled from TRBV28 and TRBJ2-7, with TRBD2 matching 8 junction bases. V ends up 3 bases short and J 6 bases short, with an unmatched junction base count of 13. The CDR3 contains 16 residues, cysteine and phenylalanine counted. Only the CDR3 portion is preserved as DNA: 48 bases, with reading frame beginning at the first base. From the germline V gene, CDR1 is MDHEN and CDR2 is SYDVKM.